This TCR beta chain comes out of a study of PD-L1 blockade in urothelial cancer. About the study: Across blood samples, T cells had a median count of about 150,000.

Repertoires were generated with immunoSEQ multiplex PCR, while TCRdb's copy carries only in-frame clones and drops some. Of roughly 50,000 clones listed, roughly nine tenths were seen once; the top ten hold about 14%. The time point is: pretreatment peripheral blood. The CDR3 runs to 19 residues. The V end lost 0 bases, the J end lost 0 bases, and 20 bases lay between the germline ends. Germline V gene data show CDR1 as LGHNT and CDR2 as FRNRAP. The receptor was isolated from a woman aged 55-70 years with urothelial cancer. The rearrangement joins TRBV12-5 to TRBJ1-2; D is unclear. Material: PBMCs, obtained around atezolizumab (anti-PD-L1) treatment. CDR3 sequence (DNA): TGTGCTAGTGGTTTGGTACGAGGAGCCAACCCCGGCGCTAACTATGGCTACACCTTC. The encoded protein is CASGLVRGANPGANYGYTF.